The subject of this entry is one T cell receptor (beta chain). CDR3 length equals 14 residues. Germline V gene data show CDR1 as LGHNA and CDR2 as YSLEER. J gave up 4 bases and V 1 base, and 3 bases lay outside the gene matches. These data originate in a study of T cell changes during pregnancy in multiple sclerosis. Sequenced by immunoSEQ multiplex PCR; TCRdb stores in-frame clones only, minus some. The data show about 40,000 clones, with 90% seen just once and roughly 4.5% held by the top ten. Sequencing used peripheral blood, obtained in the second trimester of pregnancy. The chain has TRBV4-3 and TRBJ1-2, with 7 bases fitting TRBD1. The sequence was obtained from a female donor in good health, enrolled as a control in a pregnancy study. The CDR3: CASSQGQGPYGYTF. The CDR3 DNA reads TGCGCCAGCAGCCAAGGACAGGGTCCCTATGGCTACACCTTC.